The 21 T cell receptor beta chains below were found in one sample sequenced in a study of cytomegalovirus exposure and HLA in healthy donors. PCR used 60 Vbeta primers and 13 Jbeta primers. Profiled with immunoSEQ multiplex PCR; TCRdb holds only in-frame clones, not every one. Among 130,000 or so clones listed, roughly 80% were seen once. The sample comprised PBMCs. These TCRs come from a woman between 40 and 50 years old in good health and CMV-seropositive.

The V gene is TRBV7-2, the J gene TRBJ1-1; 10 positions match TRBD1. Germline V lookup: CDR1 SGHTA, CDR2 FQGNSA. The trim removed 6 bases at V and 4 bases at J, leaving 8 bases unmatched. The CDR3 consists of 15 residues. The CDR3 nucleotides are TGTGCCAGCAGACCCATGTGGACAGGGGGCACTGAAGCTTTCTTT. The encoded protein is CASRPMWTGGTEAFF. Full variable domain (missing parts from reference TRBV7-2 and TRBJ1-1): GAGVSQSPSNKVTEKGKDVELRCDPISGHTALYWYRQSLGQGLEFLIYFQGNSAPDKSGLPSDRFSAERTGGSVSTLTIQRTQQEDSAVYLCASRPMWTGGTEAFFGQGTRLTVV.

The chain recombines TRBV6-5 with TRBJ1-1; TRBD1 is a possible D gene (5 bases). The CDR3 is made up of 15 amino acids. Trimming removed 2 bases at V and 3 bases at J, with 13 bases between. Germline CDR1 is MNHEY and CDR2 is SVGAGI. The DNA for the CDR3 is TGTGCCAGCAGTTACAGCAGGGTCGGTTACACTGAAGCTTTCTTT. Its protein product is CASSYSRVGYTEAFF.

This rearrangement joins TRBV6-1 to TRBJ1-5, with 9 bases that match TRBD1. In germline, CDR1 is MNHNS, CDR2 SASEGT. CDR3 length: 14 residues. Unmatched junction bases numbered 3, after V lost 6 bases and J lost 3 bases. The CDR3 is CASRGQGNNQPQHF. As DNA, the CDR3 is TGTGCCAGCAGGGGACAGGGAAACAATCAGCCCCAGCATTTT.

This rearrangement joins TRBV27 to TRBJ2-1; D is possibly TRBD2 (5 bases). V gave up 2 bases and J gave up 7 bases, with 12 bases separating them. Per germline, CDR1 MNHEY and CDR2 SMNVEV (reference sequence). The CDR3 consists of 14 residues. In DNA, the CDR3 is TGTGCCAGCAGTTTACGGACTTCCATAAATGAGCAGTTCTTC. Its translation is CASSLRTSINEQFF.

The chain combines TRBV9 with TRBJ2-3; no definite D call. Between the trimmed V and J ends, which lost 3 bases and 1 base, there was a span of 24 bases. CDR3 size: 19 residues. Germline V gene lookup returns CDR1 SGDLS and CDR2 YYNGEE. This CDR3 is CASSAARPNPRLGTDTQYF. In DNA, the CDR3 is TGTGCCAGCAGCGCCGCCCGGCCGAACCCTAGGTTGGGCACAGATACGCAGTATTTT.

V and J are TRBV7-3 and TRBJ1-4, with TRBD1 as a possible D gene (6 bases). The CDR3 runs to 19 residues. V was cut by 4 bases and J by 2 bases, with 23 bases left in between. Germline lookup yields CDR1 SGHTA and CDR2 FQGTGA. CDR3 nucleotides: TGTGCCAGCAGCTCGCTAACAGGGATTCCCTTGGCGACTAATGAAAAACTGTTTTTT. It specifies CASSSLTGIPLATNEKLFF.

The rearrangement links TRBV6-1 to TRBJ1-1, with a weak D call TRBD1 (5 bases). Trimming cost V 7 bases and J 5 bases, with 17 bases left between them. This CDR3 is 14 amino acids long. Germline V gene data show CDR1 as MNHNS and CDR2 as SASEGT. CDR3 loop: CASTQTALRTEAFF. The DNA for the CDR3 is TGTGCCAGCACCCAGACAGCGTTAAGAACTGAAGCTTTCTTT.

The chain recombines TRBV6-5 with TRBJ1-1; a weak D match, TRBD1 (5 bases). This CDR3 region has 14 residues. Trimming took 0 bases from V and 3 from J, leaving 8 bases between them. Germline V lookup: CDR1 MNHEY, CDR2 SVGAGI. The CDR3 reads CASSYSGRDTEAFF. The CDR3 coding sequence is TGTGCCAGCAGTTACTCGGGGCGCGACACTGAAGCTTTCTTT.

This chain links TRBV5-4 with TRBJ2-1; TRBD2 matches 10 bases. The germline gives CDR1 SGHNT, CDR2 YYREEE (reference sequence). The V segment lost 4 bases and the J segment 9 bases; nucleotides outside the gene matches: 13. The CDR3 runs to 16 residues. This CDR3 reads CASSQDGAGGLGEQFF. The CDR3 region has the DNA TGTGCCAGCAGCCAAGATGGAGCGGGAGGGTTGGGTGAGCAGTTCTTC. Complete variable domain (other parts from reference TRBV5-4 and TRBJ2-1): ETGVTQSPTHLIKTRGQQVTLRCSSQSGHNTVSWYQQALGQGPQFIFQYYREEENGRGNFPPRFSGLQFPNYSSELNVNALELDDSALYLCASSQDGAGGLGEQFFGPGTRLTVL.

Here the CDR3 DNA reads TGTGCCACCAGCCTACGACAGGGTTACAATGAGCAGTTCTTC. Translation: CATSLRQGYNEQFF. This chain uses TRBV15 with TRBJ2-1, with 7 positions matching TRBD1. CDR3 size: 14 residues. Germline values: CDR1 LNHNV, CDR2 YYDKDF (reference sequence). The V segment lost 5 bases and the J segment 4 bases; nucleotides outside the gene matches: 5. Filled out from reference TRBV15 and TRBJ2-1, the complete variable domain reads DAMVIQNPRYQVTQFGKPVTLSCSQTLNHNVMYWYQQKSSQAPKLLFHYYDKDFNNEADTPDNFQSRRPNTSFCFLDIRSPGLGDTAMYLCATSLRQGYNEQFFGPGTRLTVL.

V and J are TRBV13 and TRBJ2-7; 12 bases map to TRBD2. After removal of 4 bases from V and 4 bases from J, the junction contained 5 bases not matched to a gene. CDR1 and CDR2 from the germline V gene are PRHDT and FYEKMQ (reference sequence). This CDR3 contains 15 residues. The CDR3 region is CASSSKTSGSYEQYF. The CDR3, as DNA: TGTGCCAGCAGCTCGAAGACTAGCGGGAGTTACGAGCAGTACTTC. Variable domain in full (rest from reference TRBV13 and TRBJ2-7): AAGVIQSPRHLIKEKRETATLKCYPIPRHDTVYWYQQGPGQDPQFLISFYEKMQSDKGSIPDRFSAQQFSDYHSELNMSSLELGDSALYFCASSSKTSGSYEQYFGPGTRLTVT.

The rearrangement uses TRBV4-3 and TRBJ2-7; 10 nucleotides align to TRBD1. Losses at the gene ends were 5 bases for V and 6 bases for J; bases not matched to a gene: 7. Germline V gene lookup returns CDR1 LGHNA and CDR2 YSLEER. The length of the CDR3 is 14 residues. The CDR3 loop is CASSLQDRGSEQYF. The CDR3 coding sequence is TGCGCCAGCAGCTTACAGGACAGGGGGTCCGAGCAGTACTTC.

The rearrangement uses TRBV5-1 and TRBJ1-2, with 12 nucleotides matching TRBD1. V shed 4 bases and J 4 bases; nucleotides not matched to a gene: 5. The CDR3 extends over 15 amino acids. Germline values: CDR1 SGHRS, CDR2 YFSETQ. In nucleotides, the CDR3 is TGCGCCAGCAGCCCGGGACAGGGGGCAAGCTATGGCTACACCTTC. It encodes CASSPGQGASYGYTF. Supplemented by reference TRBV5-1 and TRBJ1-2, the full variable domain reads KAGVTQTPRYLIKTRGQQVTLSCSPISGHRSVSWYQQTPGQGLQFLFEYFSETQRNKGNFPGRFSGRQFSNSRSEMNVSTLELGDSALYLCASSPGQGASYGYTFGSGTRLTVV.

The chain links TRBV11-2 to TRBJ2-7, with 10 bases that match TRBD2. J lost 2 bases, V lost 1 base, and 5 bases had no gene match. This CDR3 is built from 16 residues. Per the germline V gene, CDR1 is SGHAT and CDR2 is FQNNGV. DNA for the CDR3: TGTGCCAGCAGCTTAGCTGGGACTAGCGCGGCCTACGAGCAGTACTTC. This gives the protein CASSLAGTSAAYEQYF. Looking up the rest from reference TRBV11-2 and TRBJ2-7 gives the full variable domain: EAGVAQSPRYKIIEKRQSVAFWCNPISGHATLYWYQQILGQGPKLLIQFQNNGVVDDSQLPKDRFSAERLKGVDSTLKIQPAKLEDSAVYLCASSLAGTSAAYEQYFGPGTRLTVT.

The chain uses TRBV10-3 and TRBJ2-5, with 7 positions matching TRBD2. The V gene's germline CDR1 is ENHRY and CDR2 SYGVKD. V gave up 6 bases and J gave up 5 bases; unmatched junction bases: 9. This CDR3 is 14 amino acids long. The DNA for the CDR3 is TGTGCCATCAGCCCGGCGGGAGTCTTGGAGACCCAGTACTTC. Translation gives CAISPAGVLETQYF.

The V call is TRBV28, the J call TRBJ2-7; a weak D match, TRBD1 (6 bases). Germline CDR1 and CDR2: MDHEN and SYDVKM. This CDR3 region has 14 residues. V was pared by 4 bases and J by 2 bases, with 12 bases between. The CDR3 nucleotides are TGTGCCAGCAGTTCCCGACAGGCGACCTACGAGCAGTACTTC. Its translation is CASSSRQATYEQYF.

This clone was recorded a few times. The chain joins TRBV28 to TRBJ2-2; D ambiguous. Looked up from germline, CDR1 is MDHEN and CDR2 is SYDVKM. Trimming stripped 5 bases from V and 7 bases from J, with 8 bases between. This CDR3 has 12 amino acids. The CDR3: CASSPTDGELFF. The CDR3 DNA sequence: TGTGCCAGCAGTCCTACCGACGGGGAGCTGTTTTTT.

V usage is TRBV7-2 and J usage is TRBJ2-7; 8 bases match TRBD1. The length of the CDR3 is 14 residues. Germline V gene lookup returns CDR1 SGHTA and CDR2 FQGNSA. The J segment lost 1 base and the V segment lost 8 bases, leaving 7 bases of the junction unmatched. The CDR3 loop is CASGQGGGSYEQYF. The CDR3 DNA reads TGTGCCAGCGGACAGGGAGGAGGGTCCTACGAGCAGTACTTC.

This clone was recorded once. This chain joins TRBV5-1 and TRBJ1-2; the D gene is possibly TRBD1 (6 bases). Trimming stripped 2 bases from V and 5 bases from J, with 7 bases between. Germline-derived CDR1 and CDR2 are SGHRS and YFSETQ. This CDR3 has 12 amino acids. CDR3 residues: CASSFGQYGYTF. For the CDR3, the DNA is TGCGCCAGCAGCTTCGGACAGTATGGCTACACCTTC.

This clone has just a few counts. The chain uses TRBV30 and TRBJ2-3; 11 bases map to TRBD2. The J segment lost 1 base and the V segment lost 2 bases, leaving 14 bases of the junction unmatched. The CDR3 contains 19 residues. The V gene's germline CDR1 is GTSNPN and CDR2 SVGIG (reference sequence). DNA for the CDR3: TGTGCCTGGAGTAAAACCTTTAGCGGGAGGGCCTTCGGCACAGATACGCAGTATTTT. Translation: CAWSKTFSGRAFGTDTQYF.

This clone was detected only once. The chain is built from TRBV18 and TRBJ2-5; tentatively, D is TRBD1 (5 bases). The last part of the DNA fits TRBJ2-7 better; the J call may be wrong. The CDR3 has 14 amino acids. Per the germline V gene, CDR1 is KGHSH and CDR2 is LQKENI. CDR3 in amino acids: CASSPRQGNYEQYF. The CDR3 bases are TGTGCCAGCTCACCCCGCCAGGGAAACTACGAGCAGTACTTC.